The 24 T cell receptor beta chains in this list originate from one sample, sequenced in a study of blood T cell repertoires in COVID-19. The data were produced by immunoSEQ multiplex PCR, yet TCRdb's version contains in-frame clones alone and is incomplete. The sample carries about 140,000 clones, over 65% recorded once. Sequencing input: peripheral blood. The receptors were gathered from a man between 45 and 60 years old with acute or convalescent COVID-19.

J is TRBJ1-2 and V is TRBV5-1, with 7 bases aligning to TRBD1. J lost 0 bases, V lost 4 bases, and 6 bases had no gene match. Per the germline V gene, CDR1 is SGHRS and CDR2 is YFSETQ. This CDR3 comprises 15 residues. As DNA, the CDR3 is TGCGCCAGCAGCCAGACAGGGATTGCTAACTATGGCTACACCTTC. Translation: CASSQTGIANYGYTF.

The chain carries TRBV7-9 and TRBJ1-5, with a tentative D call TRBD1 (5 bases). The V gene lost 5 bases and the J gene lost 0 bases, with 8 bases spanning the gap. CDR1 and CDR2 from the germline V gene are SEHNR and FQNEAQ (reference sequence). CDR3 length: 14 amino acids. CDR3 bases: TGTGCCAGCAGCCGACAGTATAGCAATCAGCCCCAGCATTTT. Its protein is CASSRQYSNQPQHF.

This chain uses TRBV2 with TRBJ2-2; 12 positions agree with TRBD1. The CDR3 runs 16 residues. Looked up from germline, CDR1 is SNHLY and CDR2 is FYNNEI. V was pared by 0 bases and J by 4 bases, with 0 bases of the junction left unmatched. CDR3 coding DNA: TGTGCCAGCAGTGAAGCGGGACAGGGGGCCACCGGGGAGCTGTTTTTT. As protein: CASSEAGQGATGELFF.

The count of this clone is one. The chain has TRBV27 and TRBJ2-3; 7 bases map to TRBD1. Unmatched junction bases numbered 7, after V lost 5 bases and J lost 5 bases. The CDR3 covers 14 residues. Germline V gene data show CDR1 as MNHEY and CDR2 as SMNVEV (reference sequence). The CDR3 here is CASSPGTVVDTQYF. In nucleotides, the CDR3 is TGTGCCAGCAGTCCCGGGACAGTGGTAGATACGCAGTATTTT.

This chain uses TRBV6-2 or TRBV6-3 with TRBJ2-1; maybe TRBD2 (7 bases). V was shortened by 5 bases and J by 3 bases, with 14 bases between the two germline ends. Germline V gene data show CDR1 as MNHEY and CDR2 as SVGEGT. The CDR3 has 15 residues. The CDR3 DNA reads TGTGCCAGCAGTGTGGGCGGGGGCGGCTACAATGAGCAGTTCTTC. Its protein product is CASSVGGGGYNEQFF.

The chain uses TRBV28 and TRBJ1-1; TRBD1 is a possible D gene (6 bases). Germline V CDR1 and CDR2: MDHEN, SYDVKM. CDR3 size: 14 residues. V lost 1 base and J lost 7, with 13 bases in between. This CDR3 reads CASSLSTGLSEAFF. The CDR3 DNA is TGTGCCAGCAGTTTATCAACAGGGTTAAGTGAAGCTTTCTTT.

The chain has TRBV10-3 and TRBJ2-2; D possibly corresponds to TRBD1 (5 bases). CDR3 length: 14 residues. Germline V gene sequence: CDR1 ENHRY, CDR2 SYGVKD. V was trimmed by 2 bases and J by 6 bases, leaving 10 bases between them. The CDR3 DNA reads TGTGCCATCAGTGAGCAGGGATGGGCCGGGGAGCTGTTTTTT. Protein: CAISEQGWAGELFF.

Only a few counts were recorded for this clone. The V call is TRBV7-6, the J call TRBJ2-1; 11 positions agree with TRBD2. CDR3 length: 17 amino acids. The germline CDR1 and CDR2 sequences are SGHVS and FNYEAQ. The ends lost 3 bases at V and 1 base at J; junction bases unmatched: 5. CDR3 in DNA: TGTGCCAGCAGCTTGCGACTAGCGGGGTTATCCTACAATGAGCAGTTCTTC. Protein sequence: CASSLRLAGLSYNEQFF.

The V gene is TRBV11-2, the J gene TRBJ2-1, with 13 bases fitting TRBD2. Germline CDR1 and CDR2: SGHAT and FQNNGV. CDR3 size: 18 residues. Trimming took 0 bases from V and 3 from J; bases not matched to a gene: 5. The CDR3 spells CASSLDLTSGGSYNEQFF. The CDR3 region has the DNA TGTGCCAGCAGCTTAGACCTGACTAGCGGGGGGAGCTACAATGAGCAGTTCTTC.

CDR3 amino acids: CASSSGLSNEKLFF. The CDR3 DNA reads TGTGCCAGCAGCTCGGGACTGAGTAATGAAAAACTGTTTTTT. The chain carries TRBV5-4 and TRBJ1-4, with D tentatively TRBD1 (5 bases). Germline V CDR1 and CDR2: SGHNT, YYREEE (reference sequence). This CDR3 is built from 14 residues. The V and J ends lost 3 bases and 4 bases respectively, with 10 bases between them. Drawing the rest from reference TRBV5-4 and TRBJ1-4, the complete variable domain is ETGVTQSPTHLIKTRGQQVTLRCSSQSGHNTVSWYQQALGQGPQFIFQYYREEENGRGNFPPRFSGLQFPNYSSELNVNALELDDSALYLCASSSGLSNEKLFFGSGTQLSVL.

This clone was counted ten times or more. The chain joins TRBV5-5 to TRBJ2-3, with a tentative D call TRBD2 (6 bases). Germline-derived CDR1 and CDR2 are SGHKS and YYEKEE (reference sequence). Trimming took 4 bases from V and 6 from J, leaving 15 bases between them. This CDR3 has 14 amino acids. The CDR3 sequence: CASSLGGAGDTQYF. As DNA, the CDR3 is TGTGCCAGCAGCCTCGGCGGAGCGGGCGATACGCAGTATTTT.

This chain links TRBV6-2 or TRBV6-3 with TRBJ2-6, with 10 nucleotides matching TRBD1. Trimming removed 2 bases from V and 2 bases from J; junction bases left unmatched: 0. CDR3 length equals 16 residues. Germline V gives CDR1 MNHEY, CDR2 SVGEGT. In nucleotides, the CDR3 is TGTGCCAGCAGTTACGGGACAGGGGCTGGGGCCAACGTCCTGACTTTC. Protein: CASSYGTGAGANVLTF.

The chain couples TRBV12-5 to TRBJ1-3; D might be TRBD1 (5 bases). The CDR3 loop spans 14 amino acids. The V end was cut by 6 bases, the J end by 0 bases, with 9 bases between. Germline V gene sequence: CDR1 LGHNT, CDR2 FRNRAP. CDR3 region: CASGGDHSGNTIYF. For the CDR3, the DNA is TGTGCTAGTGGAGGGGATCACTCTGGAAACACCATATATTTT.

The rearrangement uses TRBV30 and TRBJ1-3; no clear D. This CDR3 contains 14 residues. The germline CDR1 and CDR2 sequences are GTSNPN and SVGIG (reference sequence). V was clipped by 4 bases and J by 2 bases, with 12 bases between them. This CDR3 reads CAWTTDPAGNTIYF. The CDR3 region has the DNA TGTGCCTGGACCACAGACCCCGCTGGAAACACCATATATTTT. Filled out from reference TRBV30 and TRBJ1-3, the complete variable domain reads SQTIHQWPATLVQPVGSPLSLECTVEGTSNPNLYWYRQAAGRGLQLLFYSVGIGQISSEVPQNLSASRPQDRQFILSSKKLLLSDSGFYLCAWTTDPAGNTIYFGEGSWLTVV.

The gene calls are TRBV5-6 and TRBJ2-3, with TRBD1 as a possible D gene (5 bases). Looked up from germline, CDR1 is SGHDT and CDR2 is YYEEEE. This CDR3 has 15 amino acids. With 2 bases removed from V and 4 bases from J, the gap between germline ends came to 14 bases. DNA for the CDR3: TGTGCCAGCAGCTTCCGTGGCAGGGTCTCAGATACGCAGTATTTT. Translating it yields CASSFRGRVSDTQYF.

The rearrangement joins TRBV7-7 to TRBJ1-3, with 10 bases that match TRBD1. The CDR3 extends over 15 amino acids. Germline-derived CDR1 and CDR2 are SSHAT and FNYEAQ (reference sequence). Germline trimming cut 5 bases from V and 4 bases from J; bases unmatched to any gene: 5. CDR3 bases: TGTGCCAGCAGCCTCGGGACAGGGGCAGGAAACACCATATATTTT. Amino acids: CASSLGTGAGNTIYF.

The genes are TRBV28 and TRBJ1-3; unclear D gene. V lost 3 bases and J lost 2, with 8 bases in between. The V gene's germline CDR1 is MDHEN and CDR2 SYDVKM. This CDR3 is 14 amino acids long. CDR3 in amino acids: CASSLAGTGNTIYF. The CDR3, as DNA: TGTGCCAGCAGTTTGGCGGGTACTGGAAACACCATATATTTT. Full variable domain (missing parts from reference TRBV28 and TRBJ1-3): DVKVTQSSRYLVKRTGEKVFLECVQDMDHENMFWYRQDPGLGLRLIYFSYDVKMKEKGDIPEGYSVSREKKERFSLILESASTNQTSMYLCASSLAGTGNTIYFGEGSWLTVV.

V is TRBV9 and J is TRBJ2-1; 7 bases line up with TRBD2. The V gene end was trimmed by 0 bases and the J gene end by 9 bases; junction bases not matched to a gene: 12. Germline loops: CDR1 SGDLS, CDR2 YYNGEE. The CDR3 consists of 16 residues. The CDR3 DNA follows: TGTGCCAGCAGCGTAGCTGGCAGCGGGGTTGGGGTTGAGCAGTTCTTC. Protein product: CASSVAGSGVGVEQFF.

This chain links TRBV5-1 with TRBJ1-2; tentative D call: TRBD1 (5 bases). Germline CDR1 and CDR2: SGHRS and YFSETQ. This CDR3 has 16 residues. V was pared by 4 bases and J by 2 bases, with 18 bases between. CDR3 in amino acids: CASSRAGQTANYGYTF. For the CDR3, the DNA is TGCGCCAGCAGCAGGGCAGGGCAGACTGCCAACTATGGCTACACCTTC.

The V call is TRBV7-6, the J call TRBJ2-1, with D possibly TRBD2 on 6 matching bases. The germline V gene has CDR1 SGHVS and CDR2 FNYEAQ. Trimming cost V 4 bases and J 2 bases, with 12 bases left between them. The CDR3 consists of 15 residues. The CDR3 DNA sequence: TGTGCCAGCAGCTGGGGCGGGGCGACCTACAATGAGCAGTTCTTC. As protein: CASSWGGATYNEQFF. Looking up the rest from reference TRBV7-6 and TRBJ2-1 gives the full variable domain: GAGVSQSPRYKVTKRGQDVALRCDPISGHVSLYWYRQALGQGPEFLTYFNYEAQQDKSGLPNDRFSAERPEGSISTLTIQRTEQRDSAMYRCASSWGGATYNEQFFGPGTRLTVL.

The rearrangement links TRBV5-1 to TRBJ2-3; 14 bases are a match to TRBD2. In germline, CDR1 is SGHRS, CDR2 YFSETQ. The V gene end was trimmed by 3 bases and the J gene end by 5 bases; junction bases not matched to a gene: 5. This CDR3 is built from 16 residues. Here the CDR3 reads CASSSTSGGARDTQYF. The CDR3 bases are TGCGCCAGCAGCTCGACTAGCGGGGGGGCAAGAGATACGCAGTATTTT.

The V and J genes are TRBV4-1 and TRBJ2-1; TRBD1 agrees at 7 bases. This CDR3 has 16 amino acids. The germline V gene has CDR1 MGHRA and CDR2 YSYEKL. V dropped 5 bases and J dropped 7; count of bases not matched to a gene: 14. CDR3 coding DNA: TGCGCCAGCAGCTGGGCAGACAGGGACCAAATGAATGAGCAGTTCTTC. Protein: CASSWADRDQMNEQFF.

V usage is TRBV7-2 and J usage is TRBJ1-1; D unclear. The CDR3 is 14 residues long. Germline V gives CDR1 SGHTA, CDR2 FQGNSA. Trimming took 4 bases from V and 6 from J, leaving 15 bases between them. The CDR3 reads CASSSPYQVAEAFF. CDR3 bases: TGTGCCAGCAGCTCGCCGTATCAGGTTGCTGAAGCTTTCTTT.

This chain's CDR3 is CAISPTGGLSQPQHF. The CDR3 bases are TGTGCCATCAGCCCGACAGGGGGCTTGAGTCAGCCCCAGCATTTT. The V and J genes are TRBV10-3 and TRBJ1-5; TRBD1 aligns across 10 bases. The J segment lost 6 bases and the V segment lost 6 bases, leaving 8 bases of the junction unmatched. Germline CDR1 is ENHRY and CDR2 is SYGVKD. The CDR3 is made up of 15 amino acids.